This is a list of T cell receptor beta chains from one sample in a study of cytomegalovirus exposure and HLA in healthy donors. Here immunoSEQ multiplex PCR was the method, and the copy in TCRdb shows in-frame clones only, minus some. Altogether around 190,000 clones are present, 65% to 90% being singletons, with the ten largest covering over 2%. Sequenced input: PBMCs. These receptors were taken from a woman in her forties or fifties in good health and CMV-seronegative. The CDR3 runs from the conserved cysteine through the conserved F or W. A D gene is named only where the DNA matches it firmly.

>TRBD2|TRBV28|TRBJ2-1
CASSSPPVAGGPLFF
TGTGCCAGCAGTTCCCCCCCGGTAGCGGGAGGCCCTCTGTTCTTC
>TRBD1|TRBV27|TRBJ1-1
CASSLNRQGAVF
TGTGCCAGCAGTTTAAATCGACAGGGCGCGGTATTT
>-|TRBV6-6|TRBJ2-2
CASNPRPGRTGELFF
TGTGCCAGCAACCCGCGTCCGGGTCGTACCGGGGAGCTGTTTTTT
>-|TRBV7-8|TRBJ2-3
CASSNPVPDTQYF
TGTGCCAGCTCGAATCCGGTGCCAGATACGCAGTATTTT
>-|TRBV7-9|TRBJ2-7
CASSSRVVYEQYF
TGTGCCAGCAGCTCTAGAGTGGTGTACGAGCAGTACTTC
>-|TRBV7-6|TRBJ1-6
CASSLSVGSPLHF
TGTGCCAGCAGCTTAAGCGTAGGTTCACCCCTCCACTTT
>-|TRBV5-4|TRBJ2-1
CASSLANRVQYNEQFF
TGTGCCAGCAGCCTAGCCAACAGGGTTCAATACAATGAGCAGTTCTTC
>-|TRBV7-2|TRBJ1-1
CASSDITFGSTEAFF
TGTGCCAGCAGCGACATAACCTTCGGCAGCACTGAAGCTTTCTTT
>TRBD2|TRBV5-8|TRBJ2-7
CASSLGLAGRGEQYF
TGTGCCAGCAGCTTGGGGCTAGCGGGACGGGGGGAGCAGTACTTC
>TRBD1|TRBV6-5|TRBJ2-7
CASSYSHLGQVYEQYF
TGTGCCAGCAGTTATAGCCACCTTGGACAGGTCTACGAGCAGTACTTC
>-|TRBV5-1|TRBJ1-6
CASSLEGRGQSTSPLHF
TGCGCCAGCAGCTTGGAGGGTAGGGGACAAAGTACTTCACCCCTCCACTTT